The entry below gives a single TCR beta chain sequence along with its context. Clones were sequenced by immunoSEQ multiplex PCR, and TCRdb holds only the in-frame ones, with some missing. The sample yields fewer than 35,000 clones, around 74% seen once. Between the trimmed V and J ends, which lost 1 base and 5 bases, there was a span of 17 bases. CDR1 SGHTA and CDR2 FQGNSA come from the germline V gene. The CDR3 extends over 16 amino acids. This entry is derived from a study of radiotherapy plus CTLA-4 blockade in lung cancer. For the study at large: For 15% to 20% of patients, objective responses occurred, and roughly 31% had disease control.

This clonotype was obtained from a human donor with non-small cell lung cancer that progressed on radiotherapy plus ipilimumab. This rearrangement joins TRBV7-2 to TRBJ1-2; D call uncertain. The sample here was peripheral blood, taken from a patient treated with radiotherapy plus ipilimumab. This chain's CDR3 is CASSLGPLANLYGYTF. The CDR3 region has the DNA TGTGCCAGCAGCTTAGGACCTTTGGCGAACCTTTATGGCTACACCTTC.